This T cell receptor beta chain was recovered during a study of CD8 T cells in ankylosing spondylitis. TCRdb re-called the 5' RACE reads with MiXCR, one entry per CDR3 protein. The table has about 240,000 distinct CDR3 sequences, 8.6% seen once. Findings and limits, study-wide: Reactive arthritis synovial fluid and blood were previously reported to contain some motif variants.

At least ten counts were recorded for this clonotype. The antigen remains unidentified. The material sequenced was blood, either unsorted or a sorted T cell fraction (not recorded which). This TCR derives from a male donor with ankylosing spondylitis or in good health (not recorded which).

The chain's CDR3 is CASSPQLLNTEAFF. CDR3 bases: TGCGCCAGCAGCCCCCAACTCCTGAACACTGAAGCTTTCTTT. The rearrangement joins TRBV5-1 to TRBJ1-1, with unresolved D. Between the trimmed V and J ends, which lost 4 bases and 0 bases, there was a span of 10 bases. The CDR3 extends over 14 amino acids. CDR1 is SGHRS and CDR2 is YFSETQ in the germline V gene.